These 14 T cell receptor beta chains came from one sample sequenced in a study of cytomegalovirus exposure and HLA in healthy donors. Both 60 Vbeta primers and 13 Jbeta primers went into the PCR. Assay: immunoSEQ multiplex PCR; the TCRdb copy retains only in-frame clones and omits some. The sample yields 150,000 to 200,000 clones, approximately 80% seen once. Input material: PBMCs. These receptors were collected from a woman between 40 and 50 years old in good health and CMV-seronegative.

The chain recombines TRBV5-4 with TRBJ2-5; 14 bases match TRBD2. The closer fit of TRBJ2-7 to the DNA end suggests the J call may be wrong. The CDR3 is 15 residues long. Germline V lookup: CDR1 SGHNT, CDR2 YYREEE (reference sequence). This CDR3 is CASSWGLAGVNEQYF. In DNA, the CDR3 is TGTGCCAGCAGCTGGGGACTAGCGGGAGTCAACGAGCAGTACTTC.

This clone was counted once. The DNA of the CDR3 is TGTGCCAGTAATTCCCTCCAGGGAGGCACTGAAGCTTTCTTT. As protein: CASNSLQGGTEAFF. V gene TRBV6-5 combines with J gene TRBJ1-1; tentative D call: TRBD1 (5 bases). Germline CDR1 reads MNHEY; CDR2 reads SVGAGI. CDR3 length equals 14 residues. Trimming took 9 bases from V and 4 from J, leaving 18 bases between them.

The chain combines TRBV12-5 with TRBJ2-7, with D perhaps TRBD2 (5 bases). This CDR3 contains 15 residues. From germline, CDR1 is LGHNT and CDR2 FRNRAP. The V gene lost 0 bases and the J gene lost 3 bases, with 12 bases spanning the gap. CDR3 protein: CASGLVLLADYEQYF. The CDR3 DNA is TGTGCTAGTGGTTTGGTACTCCTAGCAGACTACGAGCAGTACTTC. Together with reference TRBV12-5 and TRBJ2-7, the CDR3 gives the full variable domain: DARVTQTPRHKVTEMGQEVTMRCQPILGHNTVFWYRQTMMQGLELLAYFRNRAPLDDSGMPKDRFSAEMPDATLATLKIQPSEPRDSAVYFCASGLVLLADYEQYFGPGTRLTVT.

The chain employs TRBV6-5 and TRBJ1-3; D call uncertain. V was pared by 5 bases and J by 4 bases, with 12 bases between. This CDR3 region has 14 residues. Germline V gene data show CDR1 as MNHEY and CDR2 as SVGAGI. CDR3 sequence: CASSAFNSGNTIYF. In nucleotides, the CDR3 is TGTGCCAGCAGTGCCTTTAACTCCGGAAACACCATATATTTT.

The J gene is TRBJ1-1, the V gene TRBV7-9; tentatively, D is TRBD1 (6 bases). Germline V gives CDR1 SEHNR, CDR2 FQNEAQ (reference sequence). Trimming removed 7 bases at V and 0 bases at J, with 12 bases between. The CDR3 length is 14 residues. The CDR3 is CASKNDRLNTEAFF. The CDR3 bases are TGTGCCAGCAAAAACGACAGGTTGAACACTGAAGCTTTCTTT.

This clone occurred a few times. V usage is TRBV11-3 and J usage is TRBJ2-7, with TRBD1 identical over 8 bases. Germline V gives CDR1 SGHNT, CDR2 YENEEA. With 1 base clipped from V and 0 bases from J, the junction kept 8 bases outside the gene matches. This CDR3 comprises 17 residues. CDR3 in amino acids: CASSLAETGDNSYEQYF. In nucleotides, the CDR3 is TGTGCCAGCAGCTTAGCAGAGACAGGGGATAACTCCTACGAGCAGTACTTC.

J is TRBJ2-5 and V is TRBV11-2; 12 nucleotides align to TRBD2. J was trimmed by 4 bases and V by 5 bases; bases with no gene match: 5. The CDR3 is 15 amino acids. CDR1 and CDR2 (germline): SGHAT, FQNNGV. CDR3 amino acids: CASSVTSGGIETQYF. Here the CDR3 DNA reads TGTGCCAGCAGCGTGACTAGCGGGGGAATAGAGACCCAGTACTTC.

This clone was picked up a small number of times. V usage is TRBV4-1 and J usage is TRBJ2-1; D is perhaps TRBD2 (5 bases). Germline-derived CDR1 and CDR2 are MGHRA and YSYEKL. This CDR3 has 15 amino acids. V lost 6 bases and J 0 bases, leaving 12 bases between the germline ends. Written as DNA, the CDR3 is TGCGCCAGCAGTCGGACTGAAAGCTCCTACAATGAGCAGTTCTTC. Encoded protein: CASSRTESSYNEQFF.

The chain employs TRBV6-6 and TRBJ1-6; 7 bases agree with TRBD1. The J segment lost 4 bases and the V segment lost 5 bases, leaving 8 bases of the junction unmatched. Germline loops: CDR1 MNHNY, CDR2 SVGAGI (reference sequence). This CDR3 has 16 amino acids. CDR3 sequence reads: CASSIPPGQYNSPLHF. The CDR3 DNA is TGTGCCAGCAGTATCCCCCCGGGACAGTATAATTCACCCCTCCACTTT.

A few counts support this clone. This rearrangement joins TRBV5-4 to TRBJ2-3, with TRBD2 matching 10 bases. The germline CDR1 and CDR2 sequences are SGHNT and YYREEE (reference sequence). The V and J ends lost 6 bases and 4 bases, in that order; junction bases with no gene match: 11. The CDR3 is 16 residues long. The CDR3: CASKQSASGGSDTQYF. In nucleotides, the CDR3 is TGTGCCAGCAAGCAGTCGGCTAGCGGGGGATCAGATACGCAGTATTTT. The whole variable domain, remainder taken from reference TRBV5-4 and TRBJ2-3, is ETGVTQSPTHLIKTRGQQVTLRCSSQSGHNTVSWYQQALGQGPQFIFQYYREEENGRGNFPPRFSGLQFPNYSSELNVNALELDDSALYLCASKQSASGGSDTQYFGPGTRLTVL.

The rearrangement links TRBV28 to TRBJ2-5; the D gene is possibly TRBD1 (5 bases). The CDR3 spans 13 residues. Germline values: CDR1 MDHEN, CDR2 SYDVKM. V dropped 6 bases and J dropped 1 base, with 9 bases sitting between them. The CDR3 loop reads CASSRQLQETQYF. The CDR3 nucleotides read TGTGCCAGCAGCCGACAGCTCCAAGAGACCCAGTACTTC.

This chain connects TRBV27 to TRBJ2-7, with D tentatively TRBD2 (8 bases). Looked up from germline, CDR1 is MNHEY and CDR2 is SMNVEV (reference sequence). V was trimmed by 6 bases and J by 2 bases, leaving 17 bases between them. This CDR3 has 15 amino acids. The DNA for the CDR3 is TGTGCCAGCAGCCTACGGGAGGGGGCAACCTACGAGCAGTACTTC. As protein: CASSLREGATYEQYF.

This rearrangement joins TRBV5-1 to TRBJ2-3; D gene unclear. The CDR3 sequence is 15 residues long. CDR1 and CDR2 from the germline V gene are SGHRS and YFSETQ. The germline V and J ends were trimmed by 0 bases and 4 bases, with 12 bases remaining between them. CDR3 sequence: CASSLDSTKPDTQYF. In nucleotides, the CDR3 is TGCGCCAGCAGCTTGGATTCTACTAAACCAGATACGCAGTATTTT.

The chain joins TRBV19 to TRBJ2-5; possible D gene TRBD1, 6 bases. With 3 bases removed from V and 5 bases from J, the gap between germline ends came to 10 bases. The germline V gene has CDR1 LNHDA and CDR2 SQIVND (reference sequence). The CDR3 totals 13 residues. The CDR3 sequence: CASSITGWETQYF. Written as DNA, the CDR3 is TGTGCCAGTAGTATTACAGGGTGGGAGACCCAGTACTTC.